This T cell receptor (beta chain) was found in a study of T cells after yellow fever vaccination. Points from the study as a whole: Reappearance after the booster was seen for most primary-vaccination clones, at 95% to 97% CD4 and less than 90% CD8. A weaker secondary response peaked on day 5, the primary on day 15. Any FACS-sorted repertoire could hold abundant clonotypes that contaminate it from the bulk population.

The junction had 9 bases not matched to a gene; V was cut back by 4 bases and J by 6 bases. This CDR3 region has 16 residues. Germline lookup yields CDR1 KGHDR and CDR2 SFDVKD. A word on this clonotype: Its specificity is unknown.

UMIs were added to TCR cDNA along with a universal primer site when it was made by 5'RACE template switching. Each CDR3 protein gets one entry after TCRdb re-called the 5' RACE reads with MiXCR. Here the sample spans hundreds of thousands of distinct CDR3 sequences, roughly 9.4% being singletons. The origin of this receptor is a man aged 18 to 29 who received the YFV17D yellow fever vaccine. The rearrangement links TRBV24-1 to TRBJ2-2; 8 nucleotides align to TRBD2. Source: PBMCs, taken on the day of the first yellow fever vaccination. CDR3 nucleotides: TGTGCCACCAGTGAGCCGGGACTAGACGATTCCGGGGAGCTGTTTTTT. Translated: CATSEPGLDDSGELFF.